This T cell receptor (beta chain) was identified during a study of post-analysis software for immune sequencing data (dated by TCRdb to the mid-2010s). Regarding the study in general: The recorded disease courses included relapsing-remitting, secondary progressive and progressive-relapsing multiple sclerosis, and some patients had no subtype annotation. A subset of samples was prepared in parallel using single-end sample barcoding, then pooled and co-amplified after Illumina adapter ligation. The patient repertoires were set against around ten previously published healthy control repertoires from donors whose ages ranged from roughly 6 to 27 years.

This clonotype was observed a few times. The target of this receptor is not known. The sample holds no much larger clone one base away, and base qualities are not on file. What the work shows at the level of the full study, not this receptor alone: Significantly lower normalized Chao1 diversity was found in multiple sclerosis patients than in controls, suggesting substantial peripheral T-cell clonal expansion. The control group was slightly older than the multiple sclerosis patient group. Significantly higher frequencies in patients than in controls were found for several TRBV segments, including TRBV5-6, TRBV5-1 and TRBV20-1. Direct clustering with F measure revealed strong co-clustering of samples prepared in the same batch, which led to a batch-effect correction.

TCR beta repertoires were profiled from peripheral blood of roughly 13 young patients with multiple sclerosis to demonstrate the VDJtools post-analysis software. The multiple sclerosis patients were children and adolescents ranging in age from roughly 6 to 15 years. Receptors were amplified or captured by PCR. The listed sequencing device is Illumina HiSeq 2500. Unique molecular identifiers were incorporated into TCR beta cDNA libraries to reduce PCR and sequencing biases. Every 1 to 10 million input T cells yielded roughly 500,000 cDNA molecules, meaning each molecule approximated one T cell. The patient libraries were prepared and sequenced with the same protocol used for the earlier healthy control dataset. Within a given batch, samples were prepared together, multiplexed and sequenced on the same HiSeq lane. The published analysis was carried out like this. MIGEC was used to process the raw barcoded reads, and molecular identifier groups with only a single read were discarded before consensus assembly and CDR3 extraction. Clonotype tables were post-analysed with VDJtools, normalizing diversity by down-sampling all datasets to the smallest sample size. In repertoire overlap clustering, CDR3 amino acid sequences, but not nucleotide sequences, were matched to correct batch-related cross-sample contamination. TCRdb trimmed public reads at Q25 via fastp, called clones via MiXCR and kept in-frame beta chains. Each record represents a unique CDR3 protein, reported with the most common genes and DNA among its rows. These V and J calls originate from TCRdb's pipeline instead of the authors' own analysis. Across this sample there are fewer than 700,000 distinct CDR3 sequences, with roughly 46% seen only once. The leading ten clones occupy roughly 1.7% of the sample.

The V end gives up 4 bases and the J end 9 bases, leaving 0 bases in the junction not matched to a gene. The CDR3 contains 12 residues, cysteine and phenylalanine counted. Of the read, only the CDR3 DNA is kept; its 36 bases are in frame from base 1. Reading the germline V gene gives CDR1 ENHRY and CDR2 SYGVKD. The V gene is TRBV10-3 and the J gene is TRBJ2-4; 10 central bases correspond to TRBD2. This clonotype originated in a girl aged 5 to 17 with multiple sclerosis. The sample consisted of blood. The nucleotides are TGTGCCATCAGTGCTAGCGGGGGCATTCAGTACTTC. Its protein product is CAISASGGIQYF.